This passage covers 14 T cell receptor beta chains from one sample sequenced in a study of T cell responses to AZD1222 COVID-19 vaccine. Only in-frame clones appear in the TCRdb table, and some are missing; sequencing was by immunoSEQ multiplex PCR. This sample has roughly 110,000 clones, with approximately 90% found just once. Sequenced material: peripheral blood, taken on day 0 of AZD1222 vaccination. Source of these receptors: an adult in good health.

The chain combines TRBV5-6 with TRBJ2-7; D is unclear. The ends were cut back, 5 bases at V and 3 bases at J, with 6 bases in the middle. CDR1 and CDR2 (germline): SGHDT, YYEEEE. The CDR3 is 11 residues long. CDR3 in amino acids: CASSHNYEQYF. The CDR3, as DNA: TGTGCCAGCAGTCATAACTACGAGCAGTACTTC.

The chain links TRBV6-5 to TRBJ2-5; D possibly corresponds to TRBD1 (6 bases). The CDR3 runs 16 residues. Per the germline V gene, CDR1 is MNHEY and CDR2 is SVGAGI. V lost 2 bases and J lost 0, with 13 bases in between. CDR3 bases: TGTGCCAGCAGTTACGGACAGACACTTAACCAAGAGACCCAGTACTTC. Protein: CASSYGQTLNQETQYF.

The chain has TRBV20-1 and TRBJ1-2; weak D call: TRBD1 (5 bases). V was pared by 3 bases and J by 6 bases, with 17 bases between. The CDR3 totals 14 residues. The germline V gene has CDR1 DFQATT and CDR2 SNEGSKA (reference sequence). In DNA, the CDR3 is TGCAGTGCTAGTCAGGAAAGAGAAGGGGATGGCTACACCTTC. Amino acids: CSASQEREGDGYTF.

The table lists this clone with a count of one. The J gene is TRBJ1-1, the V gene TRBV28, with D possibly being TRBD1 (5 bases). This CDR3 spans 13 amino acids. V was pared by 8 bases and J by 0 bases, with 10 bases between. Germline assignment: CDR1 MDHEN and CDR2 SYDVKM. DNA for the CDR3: TGTGCCAGCGGCAGGGCGTTGAACACTGAAGCTTTCTTT. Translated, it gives CASGRALNTEAFF.

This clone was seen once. As DNA, the CDR3 is TGTGCCAGCAGTTCAGGGGACGAGCAGTACTTC. Protein: CASSSGDEQYF. The V call is TRBV12-3 or TRBV12-4, the J call TRBJ2-7, with D possibly matching TRBD1 (6 bases). The CDR3 spans 11 residues. V was clipped by 4 bases and J by 5 bases, with 6 bases between them.

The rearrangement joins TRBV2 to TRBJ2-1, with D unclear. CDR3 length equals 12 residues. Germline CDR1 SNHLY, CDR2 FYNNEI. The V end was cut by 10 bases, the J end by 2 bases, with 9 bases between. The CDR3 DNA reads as TGTGCCATACCGGGTCCCTACAATGAGCAGTTCTTC. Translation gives CAIPGPYNEQFF.

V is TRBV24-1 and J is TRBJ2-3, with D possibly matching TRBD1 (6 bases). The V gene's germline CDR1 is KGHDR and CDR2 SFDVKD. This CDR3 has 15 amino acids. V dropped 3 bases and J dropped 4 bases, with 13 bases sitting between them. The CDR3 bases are TGTGCCACCAGTGATAGTCCAGGGGTGGCAGATACGCAGTATTTT. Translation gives CATSDSPGVADTQYF.

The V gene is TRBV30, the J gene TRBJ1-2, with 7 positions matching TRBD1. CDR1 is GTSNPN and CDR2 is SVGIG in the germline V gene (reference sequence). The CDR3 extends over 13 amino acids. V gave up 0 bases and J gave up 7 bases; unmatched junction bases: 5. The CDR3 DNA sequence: TGTGCCTGGAGTGTATTCAGGGGGGTTGGCTACACCTTC. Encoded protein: CAWSVFRGVGYTF.

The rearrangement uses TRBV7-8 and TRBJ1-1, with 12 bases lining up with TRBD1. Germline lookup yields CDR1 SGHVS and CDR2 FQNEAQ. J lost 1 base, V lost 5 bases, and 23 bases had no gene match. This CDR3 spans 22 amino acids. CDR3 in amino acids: CASSRNFRDRGHQFRGNTEAFF. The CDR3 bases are TGTGCCAGCAGCCGGAATTTCCGGGACAGGGGGCATCAATTCCGAGGGAACACTGAAGCTTTCTTT.

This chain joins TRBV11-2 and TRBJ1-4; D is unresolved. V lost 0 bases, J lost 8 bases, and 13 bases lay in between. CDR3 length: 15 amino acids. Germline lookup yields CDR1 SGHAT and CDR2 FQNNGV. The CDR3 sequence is CASSLDTRPREKLFF. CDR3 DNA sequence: TGTGCCAGCAGCTTAGATACCCGGCCAAGGGAAAAACTGTTTTTT. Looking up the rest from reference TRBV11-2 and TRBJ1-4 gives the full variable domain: EAGVAQSPRYKIIEKRQSVAFWCNPISGHATLYWYQQILGQGPKLLIQFQNNGVVDDSQLPKDRFSAERLKGVDSTLKIQPAKLEDSAVYLCASSLDTRPREKLFFGSGTQLSVL.

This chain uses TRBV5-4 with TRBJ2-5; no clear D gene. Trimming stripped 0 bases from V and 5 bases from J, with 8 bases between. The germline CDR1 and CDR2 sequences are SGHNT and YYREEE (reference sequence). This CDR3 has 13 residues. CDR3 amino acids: CASSLEVEETQYF. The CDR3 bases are TGTGCCAGCAGCTTGGAAGTGGAGGAGACCCAGTACTTC.

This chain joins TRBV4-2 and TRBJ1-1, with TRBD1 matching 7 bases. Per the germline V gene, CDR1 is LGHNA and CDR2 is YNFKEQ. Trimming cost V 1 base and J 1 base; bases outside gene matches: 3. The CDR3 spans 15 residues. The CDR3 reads CASSQGGTANTEAFF. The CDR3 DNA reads TGTGCCAGCAGCCAAGGGGGGACAGCGAACACTGAAGCTTTCTTT.

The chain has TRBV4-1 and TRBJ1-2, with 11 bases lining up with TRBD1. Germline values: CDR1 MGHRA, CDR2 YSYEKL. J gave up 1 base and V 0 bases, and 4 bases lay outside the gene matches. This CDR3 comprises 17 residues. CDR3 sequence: CASSQEEGTGGNYGYTF. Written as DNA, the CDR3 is TGCGCCAGCAGCCAAGAGGAAGGGACAGGGGGTAACTATGGCTACACCTTC.

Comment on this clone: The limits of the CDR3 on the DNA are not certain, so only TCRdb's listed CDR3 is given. The CDR3: CASRLIVGQGSEANVLTF. The rearrangement uses TRBV12-2 and TRBJ2-6; the table's D call of TRBD1 was not tested on the DNA. TRBV12-2 is described as a pseudogene. Both ends counted, the CDR3 spans 18 residues.